The 25 T cell receptor beta chains given below trace back to one sample, sequenced in a study of CD8+ T cells in alopecia areata. Extracted from the samples, RNA was reverse transcribed into cDNA to serve as the sequencing template. Clones were read by immunoSEQ multiplex PCR, and TCRdb kept only the in-frame ones, dropping some. The sample consists of about 200,000 clones, just over 55% of them appearing once. The sequenced sample consisted of CD8+ T cells sorted from blood. The receptors come from a human donor in good health.

The chain combines TRBV9 with TRBJ2-3; D is unresolved. The V and J ends lost 0 bases and 0 bases respectively, with 11 bases between them. The CDR3 length is 16 residues. Germline CDR1 is SGDLS and CDR2 is YYNGEE. CDR3: CASSVGTAPSTDTQYF. The CDR3 nucleotides read TGTGCCAGCAGCGTAGGTACGGCTCCCAGCACAGATACGCAGTATTTT.

The chain joins TRBV15 to TRBJ2-5; TRBD1 aligns across 9 bases. The ends lost 3 bases at V and 5 bases at J; junction bases unmatched: 10. The germline gives CDR1 LNHNV, CDR2 YYDKDF (reference sequence). CDR3 length: 16 amino acids. CDR3 residues: CATSSSFGQGRETQYF. Written as DNA, the CDR3 is TGTGCCACCAGCAGCAGTTTTGGACAGGGGAGGGAGACCCAGTACTTC.

The gene calls are TRBV6-5 and TRBJ1-1; D remains ambiguous. Trimming took 6 bases from V and 4 from J, leaving 12 bases between them. Germline assignment: CDR1 MNHEY and CDR2 SVGAGI. The CDR3 consists of 13 residues. CDR3 sequence reads: CASRPHLSTEAFF. The CDR3 nucleotides read TGTGCCAGCAGGCCTCATTTAAGCACTGAAGCTTTCTTT.

The rearrangement links TRBV19 to TRBJ2-7, with no clear D. The CDR3 has 13 residues. V was cut by 10 bases and J by 4 bases, with 17 bases left in between. Germline V CDR1 and CDR2: LNHDA, SQIVND (reference sequence). CDR3 bases: TGTGCCACTCAGAACACTGCCGGGTACGAGCAGTACTTC. Translating it yields CATQNTAGYEQYF.

V and J are TRBV30 and TRBJ2-1; tentatively, D is TRBD1 (5 bases). V was shortened by 0 bases and J by 15 bases, with 15 bases between the two germline ends. The CDR3 is 12 amino acids. CDR1 GTSNPN and CDR2 SVGIG come from the germline V gene (reference sequence). The CDR3 DNA is TGTGCCTGGAGTGTTGCGTCAAGGGGCTCGTTCTTC. It specifies CAWSVASRGSFF. Full variable domain (rest looked up from reference TRBV30 and TRBJ2-1): SQTIHQWPATLVQPVGSPLSLECTVEGTSNPNLYWYRQAAGRGLQLLFYSVGIGQISSEVPQNLSASRPQDRQFILSSKKLLLSDSGFYLCAWSVASRGSFFGPGTRLTVL.

The genes are TRBV6-1 and TRBJ1-2, with 8 nucleotides matching TRBD1. Germline V CDR1 and CDR2: MNHNS, SASEGT. This CDR3 has 14 residues. Unmatched junction bases numbered 5, after V lost 5 bases and J lost 3 bases. DNA of the CDR3: TGTGCCAGCAGTCAGGGGGCAGAGGACTATGGCTACACCTTC. Amino acids: CASSQGAEDYGYTF.

This sequence joins TRBV14 and TRBJ2-1; D may be TRBD1 or TRBD2 (5 bases each). The V end was cut by 4 bases, the J end by 9 bases, with 7 bases between. CDR3 length: 11 amino acids. Germline V gene data show CDR1 as SGHDN and CDR2 as FVKESK. CDR3 in DNA: TGTGCCAGCAGCCTGGGGGTTGAGCAGTTCTTC. Protein product: CASSLGVEQFF.

V usage is TRBV7-6 and J usage is TRBJ1-2; perhaps TRBD1 as D (6 bases). Trimming shortened V by 4 bases and J by 7 bases, and 16 bases separated the two germline ends. The CDR3 is 14 amino acids. Germline V gene lookup returns CDR1 SGHVS and CDR2 FNYEAQ. The CDR3, as DNA: TGTGCCAGCAGCTCCCTCGGAGGGGGAGGTGGCTACACCTTC. Translated: CASSSLGGGGGYTF.

The chain carries TRBV2 and TRBJ1-2; D is possibly TRBD1 (5 bases). The CDR3 extends over 15 amino acids. The V and J ends lost 3 bases and 5 bases respectively, with 16 bases between them. Looked up from germline, CDR1 is SNHLY and CDR2 is FYNNEI. The chain's CDR3 is CASSEAAGARYGYTF. CDR3 coding DNA: TGTGCCAGCAGTGAGGCAGCCGGGGCTCGGTATGGCTACACCTTC.

The J gene is TRBJ1-2, the V gene TRBV9, with D perhaps matching TRBD1 (5 bases). The V end lost 0 bases, the J end lost 8 bases, and 11 bases lay between the germline ends. Germline V lookup: CDR1 SGDLS, CDR2 YYNGEE. CDR3 length: 13 amino acids. The CDR3 reads CASSVGAGRGYTF. The CDR3 DNA sequence: TGTGCCAGCAGCGTAGGGGCAGGGCGAGGCTACACCTTC.

The J gene is TRBJ2-3, the V gene TRBV6-5; TRBD2 matches at 9 bases. Germline CDR1 is MNHEY and CDR2 is SVGAGI. The CDR3 runs to 16 residues. The trim removed 4 bases at V and 4 bases at J, leaving 9 bases unmatched. The CDR3 DNA reads as TGTGCCAGCAGTTCAACGGGGCTAGCGGGATCAGATACGCAGTATTTT. It is translated as CASSSTGLAGSDTQYF.

CDR3 DNA: TGCAGCGCCGTGGAGGCAGGGCACTTTTTCAATGAGCAGTTCTTC. Translation: CSAVEAGHFFNEQFF. The chain carries TRBV29-1 and TRBJ2-1; TRBD1 or TRBD2 may be the D gene (5 bases each). The V and J ends lost 7 bases and 6 bases respectively, with 22 bases between them. Germline V gene sequence: CDR1 SQVTM, CDR2 ANQGSEA. The CDR3 totals 15 residues.

This clone was counted only a few times. This chain links TRBV7-8 with TRBJ2-5; TRBD2 matches 7 bases. The V and J ends lost 4 bases and 1 base, in that order; junction bases with no gene match: 3. Germline CDR1 is SGHVS and CDR2 is FQNEAQ. The CDR3 totals 14 residues. The CDR3 bases are TGTGCCAGCAGCTCCTCTAGCGGCCAAGAGACCCAGTACTTC. Its translation: CASSSSSGQETQYF.

V gene TRBV5-4 combines with J gene TRBJ2-3; D is ambiguous. Germline CDR1 reads SGHNT; CDR2 reads YYREEE (reference sequence). Trimming took 0 bases from V and 5 from J, leaving 7 bases between them. The length of the CDR3 is 13 residues. CDR3 in amino acids: CASSLVLGDTQYF. As DNA, the CDR3 is TGTGCCAGCAGCTTGGTTCTTGGAGATACGCAGTATTTT. Full variable domain (outside the CDR3, taken from reference TRBV5-4 and TRBJ2-3): ETGVTQSPTHLIKTRGQQVTLRCSSQSGHNTVSWYQQALGQGPQFIFQYYREEENGRGNFPPRFSGLQFPNYSSELNVNALELDDSALYLCASSLVLGDTQYFGPGTRLTVL.

J is TRBJ2-6 and V is TRBV2; a possible D gene is TRBD2 (6 bases). Germline V gene lookup returns CDR1 SNHLY and CDR2 FYNNEI. The CDR3 loop spans 16 amino acids. The V gene lost 1 base and the J gene lost 2 bases, with 9 bases spanning the gap. CDR3 in DNA: TGTGCCAGCAGTGAAGGCTCGGGGGCTGGGGCCAACGTCCTGACTTTC. This codes for CASSEGSGAGANVLTF.

CDR3 nucleotides: TGTGCCTGGATGGGGTGGGGCACAGATACGCAGTATTTT. Translation gives CAWMGWGTDTQYF. This chain uses TRBV30 with TRBJ2-3; D ambiguous. Germline loops: CDR1 GTSNPN, CDR2 SVGIG (reference sequence). V was cut by 4 bases and J by 1 base, with 9 bases left in between. The CDR3 is made up of 13 amino acids.

The rearrangement uses TRBV7-9 and TRBJ2-1; TRBD1 agrees at 7 bases. This CDR3 is 14 amino acids long. Germline loops: CDR1 SEHNR, CDR2 FQNEAQ (reference sequence). Unmatched junction bases numbered 2, after V lost 1 base and J lost 5 bases. The CDR3: CASSLGGQDNEQFF. The DNA for the CDR3 is TGTGCCAGCAGCTTAGGCGGACAGGACAATGAGCAGTTCTTC.

V is TRBV4-1 and J is TRBJ2-3; a weak D match, TRBD2 (6 bases). Trimming took 1 base from V and 10 from J, leaving 9 bases between them. The CDR3 contains 12 residues. Germline CDR1 is MGHRA and CDR2 is YSYEKL. The CDR3 coding sequence is TGCGCCAGCAGCCAAGTTGGCGGGGCGCAGTATTTT. Translating gives CASSQVGGAQYF.

The CDR3 reads CASSVGQGGETQYF. The CDR3 nucleotides are TGCGCCAGCAGCGTTGGACAGGGCGGGGAGACCCAGTACTTC. This rearrangement joins TRBV5-1 to TRBJ2-5; 8 bases are a match to TRBD1. The CDR3 loop spans 14 amino acids. Trimming took 4 bases from V and 5 from J; bases not matched to a gene: 7. Germline V CDR1 and CDR2: SGHRS, YFSETQ.

The sample holds a few counts of this clone. The chain uses TRBV19 and TRBJ1-1; D unresolved. This CDR3 comprises 12 residues. Looked up from germline, CDR1 is LNHDA and CDR2 is SQIVND (reference sequence). Trimming pared 3 bases from V and 0 bases from J, leaving 2 bases between. CDR3: CASSMVNTEAFF. The CDR3 DNA reads TGTGCCAGTAGTATGGTGAACACTGAAGCTTTCTTT.

This chain connects TRBV13 to TRBJ2-7; D is perhaps TRBD1 (6 bases). The germline V gene has CDR1 PRHDT and CDR2 FYEKMQ (reference sequence). The V gene lost 6 bases and the J gene lost 5 bases, with 17 bases spanning the gap. The CDR3 consists of 14 residues. CDR3 bases: TGTGCCAGCAGTGCCAGGGGCGGTTTGGACGAGCAGTACTTC. Protein sequence: CASSARGGLDEQYF.

This clone was detected a few times. The CDR3 nucleotides read TGTGCCAGCAGCGACTTGCGGGGCTACACCTTC. Amino acids: CASSDLRGYTF. The chain couples TRBV9 to TRBJ1-2; no clear D. This CDR3 region has 11 residues. The V end was cut by 3 bases, the J end by 8 bases, with 8 bases between. CDR1 SGDLS and CDR2 YYNGEE come from the germline V gene.

This clone was detected only a few times. The rearrangement uses TRBV29-1 and TRBJ2-3; weak D call: TRBD1 (6 bases). This CDR3 is built from 13 residues. V lost 5 bases to trimming and J lost 4 bases, with 13 bases between them. Per the germline V gene, CDR1 is SQVTM and CDR2 is ANQGSEA. The CDR3 reads CSVPTGSPDTQYF. For the CDR3, the DNA is TGCAGCGTTCCGACAGGTAGCCCAGATACGCAGTATTTT.

The chain combines TRBV2 with TRBJ2-3; possibly TRBD2 for D (5 bases). CDR3 length: 19 residues. Trimming stripped 3 bases from V and 0 bases from J, with 22 bases between. Germline V gene data show CDR1 as SNHLY and CDR2 as FYNNEI. The CDR3 sequence is CASSDAGSPLPFSTDTQYF. CDR3 DNA: TGTGCCAGCAGTGACGCGGGCTCTCCTTTACCCTTTAGCACAGATACGCAGTATTTT.

This clone has a handful of counts. This chain joins TRBV29-1 and TRBJ1-1; possibly TRBD1 for D (5 bases). Trimming shortened V by 6 bases and J by 1 base, and 9 bases separated the two germline ends. The CDR3 extends over 12 amino acids. Germline V lookup: CDR1 SQVTM, CDR2 ANQGSEA. CDR3 nucleotide sequence: TGCAGCGTCCGGGACCCGAACACTGAAGCTTTCTTT. This gives the protein CSVRDPNTEAFF.